This TCR beta chain was observed in a study of OX40 agonist ivuxolimab in advanced cancers. Across the study: Treatment received earlier with anti-PD-1, anti-PD-L1 or anti-CTLA-4 agents was allowed, and more than 35% had some.

The V end was cut by 6 bases, the J end by 4 bases, with 16 bases between. CDR1 is MNHNY, CDR2 SVGAGI, per germline (reference sequence). The CDR3 is 14 amino acids. Data came from immunoSEQ multiplex PCR; TCRdb stores just in-frame clones and leaves some out. The table has about 54,000 clones, roughly nine tenths seen once. This material consisted of CD4+ or CD8+ T cells sorted from blood, taken in a trial of the OX40 agonist ivuxolimab. The TCR was taken from an adult with an advanced solid tumor such as melanoma, head and neck, liver or kidney cancer. V and J are TRBV6-6 and TRBJ2-7; perhaps TRBD2 as D (5 bases). For the CDR3, the DNA is TGTGCCAGCAGGGCCCTCGGGATTCTTTACGAGCAGTACTTC. Translated: CASRALGILYEQYF.